What follows is one TCR beta chain and its context. What it recognizes is unknown. This clone may be a read error of a much larger clone one base away. This sample is part of a study of response to subunit inactivated influenza vaccine. CDR1 and CDR2 from the germline V gene are SGHVS and FQNEAQ. Trimming took 5 bases from V and 4 from J, leaving 11 bases between them. The CDR3 sequence is 13 residues long. Study results and limitations: The study's authors posited that every seasonal influenza vaccination enlists few new T cells.

TCRdb used MiXCR to reprocess the RT-PCR reads, holding one entry per CDR3 protein. The sample records about 530,000 distinct CDR3 sequences, roughly 13% being singletons. Sequenced material: PBMCs from blood, taken roughly 46 days after vaccination. This TCR was recovered from a man between 50 and 59 years old who received an inactivated influenza vaccine. The rearrangement joins TRBV7-8 to TRBJ2-5; a weak D match, TRBD2 (5 bases). The CDR3 DNA follows: TGTGCCAGCAGCCCCCCTGCGGGAGAGACCCAGTACTTC. It encodes CASSPPAGETQYF.